The next 4 T cell receptor beta chains were all read from a single sample in a study of T cell repertoires in cytomegalovirus infection. TCRdb fed the reads into MiXCR, producing one record per CDR3 protein. The repertoire holds 650,000 to 900,000 distinct CDR3 sequences, with approximately 32% as singletons. What these receptors recognize is not known. The sample in question was cultured CD8+ T cells from PBMCs, obtained from culture after CMV antigen stimulation. The source of these receptors is a human donor in good health (CMV status not recorded). Some clones in this sample may be carry-over from other donors' samples.

In this sample, this clonotype turned up once. The junction departs from the called germline gene at one end, perhaps through a read error. The chain employs TRBV29-1 and TRBJ1-2; D remains ambiguous. The CDR3 extends over 13 amino acids. Germline assignment: CDR1 SQVTM and CDR2 ANQGSEA. The CDR3 is CSVEESVGYGYTF. For the CDR3, the DNA is TGTAGCGTTGAGGAGTCGGTGGGCTATGGCTACACCTTC. The full variable domain, its missing parts supplied by reference TRBV29-1 and TRBJ1-2, is SAVISQKPSRDICQRGTSLTIQCQVDSQVTMMFWYRQQPGQSLTLIATANQGSEATYESGFVIDKFPISRPNLTFSTLTVSNMSPEDSSIYLCSVEESVGYGYTFGSGTRLTVV.

The chain couples TRBV2 to TRBJ2-5; 9 nucleotides align to TRBD1. Germline CDR1 SNHLY, CDR2 FYNNEI. There are 13 residues in the CDR3. V shed 6 bases, J shed 5 bases, and the junction held 4 bases outside the gene matches. CDR3 residues: CASRGQGRETQYF. Here the CDR3 DNA reads TGTGCCAGCAGGGGACAGGGACGGGAGACCCAGTACTTC.

The chain uses TRBV12-3 or TRBV12-4 and TRBJ1-1; TRBD1 matches at 9 bases. Losses at the gene ends were 6 bases for V and 11 bases for J; bases not matched to a gene: 10. This CDR3 is built from 13 residues. The CDR3 protein is CASSRTGGGRAFF. For the CDR3, the DNA is TGTGCCAGCAGCCGTACAGGGGGCGGGCGGGCTTTCTTT.

The gene calls are TRBV24-1 and TRBJ2-1; 7 nucleotides match TRBD1. The CDR3 is 14 residues long. Germline V gives CDR1 KGHDR, CDR2 SFDVKD. V trimming: 3 bases; J trimming: 5 bases; junction bases outside the gene matches: 3. The CDR3: CATSDPDRDNEQFF. The CDR3 DNA sequence: TGTGCCACCAGTGATCCCGACAGGGACAATGAGCAGTTCTTC.